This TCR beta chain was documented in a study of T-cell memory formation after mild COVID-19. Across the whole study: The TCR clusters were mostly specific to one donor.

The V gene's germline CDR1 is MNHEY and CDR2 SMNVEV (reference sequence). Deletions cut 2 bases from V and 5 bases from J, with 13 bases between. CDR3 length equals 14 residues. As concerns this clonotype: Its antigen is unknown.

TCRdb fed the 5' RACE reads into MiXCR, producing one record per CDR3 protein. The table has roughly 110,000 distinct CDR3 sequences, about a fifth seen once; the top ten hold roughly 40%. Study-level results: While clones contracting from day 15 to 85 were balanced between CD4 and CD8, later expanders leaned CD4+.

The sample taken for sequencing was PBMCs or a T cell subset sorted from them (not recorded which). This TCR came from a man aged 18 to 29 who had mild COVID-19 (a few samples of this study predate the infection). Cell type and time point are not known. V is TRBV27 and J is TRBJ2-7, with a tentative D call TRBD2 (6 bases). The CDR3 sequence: CASSLRGGVHEQYV. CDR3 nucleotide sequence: TGTGCCAGCAGTTTAAGAGGAGGGGTCCACGAGCAGTACGTC.